The source of this TCR beta chain is a study of control samples from healthy donors and cancer patients. Assay used: immunoSEQ multiplex PCR; TCRdb lists only in-frame clones, some missing. This table holds approximately 110,000 clones, around 82% found once. There are a few counts of this clone. The CDR3 runs to 13 residues. Trimming took off 8 bases at V and 3 bases at J, with 11 bases between the two ends. The germline V gene has CDR1 MNHEY and CDR2 SVGAGI. The sequencing input was blood. The genes are TRBV6-5 and TRBJ1-5; no clear D. The sequence came from a woman aged 45-65 years in good health. The CDR3 region is CASEEQYNQPQHF. CDR3 DNA sequence: TGTGCCAGCGAAGAACAGTACAATCAGCCCCAGCATTTT.